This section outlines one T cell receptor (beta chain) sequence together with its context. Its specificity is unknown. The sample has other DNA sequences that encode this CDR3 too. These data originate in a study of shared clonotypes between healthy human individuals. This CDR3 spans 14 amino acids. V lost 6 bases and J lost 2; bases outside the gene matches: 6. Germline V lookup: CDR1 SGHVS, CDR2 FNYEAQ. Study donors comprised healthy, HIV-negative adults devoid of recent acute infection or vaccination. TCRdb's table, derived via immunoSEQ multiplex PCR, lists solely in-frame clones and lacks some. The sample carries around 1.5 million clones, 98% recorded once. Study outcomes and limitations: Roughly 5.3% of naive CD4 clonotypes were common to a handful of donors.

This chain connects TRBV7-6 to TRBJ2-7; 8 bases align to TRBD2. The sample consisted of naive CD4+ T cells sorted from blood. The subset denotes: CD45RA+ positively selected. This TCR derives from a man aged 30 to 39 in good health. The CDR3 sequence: CASSPTSGTYEQYF. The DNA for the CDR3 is TGTGCCAGCAGTCCTACTAGCGGCACCTACGAGCAGTACTTC. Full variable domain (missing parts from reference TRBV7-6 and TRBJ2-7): GAGVSQSPRYKVTKRGQDVALRCDPISGHVSLYWYRQALGQGPEFLTYFNYEAQQDKSGLPNDRFSAERPEGSISTLTIQRTEQRDSAMYRCASSPTSGTYEQYFGPGTRLTVT.